This T cell receptor beta chain stems from a study of shared T cell receptors in the human thymus. Only in-frame clones appear in the TCRdb table, and some are missing; sequencing was by immunoSEQ multiplex PCR. The sample contains hundreds of thousands of clones, 70% to 90% of which appear only once. The CDR3 sequence is 15 residues long. Trimming removed 10 bases from V and 1 base from J; junction bases left unmatched: 9. Per germline, CDR1 SGHKS and CDR2 YYEKEE (reference sequence). This sample also belongs to another study, concerning human thymus T cells.

Sequenced input: thymocytes. The TCR sequence derives from a boy in the first two years of life with a congenital heart defect. The chain employs TRBV5-5 and TRBJ1-5; 9 bases line up with TRBD1. The CDR3 nucleotides are TGTGCCGGACCCCCGGACAGGGGAAGCAATCAGCCCCAGCATTTT. Translated: CAGPPDRGSNQPQHF.